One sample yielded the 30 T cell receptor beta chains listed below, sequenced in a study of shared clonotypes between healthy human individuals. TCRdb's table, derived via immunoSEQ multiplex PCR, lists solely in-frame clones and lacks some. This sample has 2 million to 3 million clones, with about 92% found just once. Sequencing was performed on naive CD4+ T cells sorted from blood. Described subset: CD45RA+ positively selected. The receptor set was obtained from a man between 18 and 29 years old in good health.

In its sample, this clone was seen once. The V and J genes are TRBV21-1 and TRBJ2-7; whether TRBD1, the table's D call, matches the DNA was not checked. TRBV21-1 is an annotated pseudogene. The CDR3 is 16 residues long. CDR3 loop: CASSKGTVTVNYEQYF. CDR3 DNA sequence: TGTGCCAGCAGCAAAGGAACAGTAACGGTTAACTACGAGCAGTACTTC.

CDR3 region: CAGQGGSYNEQFF. The CDR3 DNA sequence: TGTGCCGGGCAGGGAGGTTCCTACAATGAGCAGTTCTTC. The V and J genes are TRBV30 and TRBJ2-1; D perhaps matches TRBD2 (6 bases). The CDR3 runs 13 residues. CDR1 is GTSNPN and CDR2 is SVGIG in the germline V gene (reference sequence). Trimming took off 8 bases at V and 1 base at J, with 12 bases between the two ends.

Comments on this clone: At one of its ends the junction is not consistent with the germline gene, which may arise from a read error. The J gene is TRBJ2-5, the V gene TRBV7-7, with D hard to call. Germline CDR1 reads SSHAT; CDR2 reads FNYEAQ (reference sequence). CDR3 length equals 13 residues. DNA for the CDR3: TGTGCTAGCAGCTTACCGCACTCAGAGACCCAGTACTTC. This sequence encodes CASSLPHSETQYF.

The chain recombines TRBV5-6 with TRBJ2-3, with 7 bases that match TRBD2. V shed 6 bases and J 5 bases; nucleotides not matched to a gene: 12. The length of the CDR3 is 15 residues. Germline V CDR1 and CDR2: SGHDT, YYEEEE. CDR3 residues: CASTPYERGLDTQYF. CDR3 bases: TGTGCCAGCACTCCTTACGAGCGGGGTTTAGATACGCAGTATTTT.

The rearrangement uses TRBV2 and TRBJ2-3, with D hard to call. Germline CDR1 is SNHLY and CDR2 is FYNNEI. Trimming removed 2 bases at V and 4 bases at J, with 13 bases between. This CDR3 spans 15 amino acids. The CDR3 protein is CASSENLDSPDTQYF. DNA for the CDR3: TGTGCCAGCAGTGAAAATCTAGACTCGCCAGATACGCAGTATTTT.

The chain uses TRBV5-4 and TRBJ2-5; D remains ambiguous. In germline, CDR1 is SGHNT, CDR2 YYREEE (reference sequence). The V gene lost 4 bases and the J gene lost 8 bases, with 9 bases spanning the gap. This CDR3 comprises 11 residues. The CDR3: CASSRGYTQYF. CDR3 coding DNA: TGTGCCAGCAGCCGCGGCTACACCCAGTACTTC. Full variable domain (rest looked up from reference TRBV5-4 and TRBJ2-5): ETGVTQSPTHLIKTRGQQVTLRCSSQSGHNTVSWYQQALGQGPQFIFQYYREEENGRGNFPPRFSGLQFPNYSSELNVNALELDDSALYLCASSRGYTQYFGPGTRLLVL.

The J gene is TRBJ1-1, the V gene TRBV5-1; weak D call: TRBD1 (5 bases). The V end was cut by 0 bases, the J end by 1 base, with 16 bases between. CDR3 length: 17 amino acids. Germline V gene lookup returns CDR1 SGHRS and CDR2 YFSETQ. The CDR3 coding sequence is TGCGCCAGCAGCTTGGCCCCGGCAGGGATGGGGAACACTGAAGCTTTCTTT. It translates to CASSLAPAGMGNTEAFF.

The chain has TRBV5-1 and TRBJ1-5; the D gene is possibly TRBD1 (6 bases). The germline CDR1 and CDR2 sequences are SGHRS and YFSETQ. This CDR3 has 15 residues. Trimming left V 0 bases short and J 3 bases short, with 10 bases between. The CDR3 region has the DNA TGCGCCAGCAGCTTGGAGGGGGTTCTCAATCAGCCCCAGCATTTT. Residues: CASSLEGVLNQPQHF.

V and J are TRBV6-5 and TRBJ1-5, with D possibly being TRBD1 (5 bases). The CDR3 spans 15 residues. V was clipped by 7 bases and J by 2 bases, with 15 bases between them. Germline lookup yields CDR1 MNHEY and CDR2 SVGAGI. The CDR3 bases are TGTGCCAGCACCCCGGCAGGGAGTCGCAATCAGCCCCAGCATTTT. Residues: CASTPAGSRNQPQHF.

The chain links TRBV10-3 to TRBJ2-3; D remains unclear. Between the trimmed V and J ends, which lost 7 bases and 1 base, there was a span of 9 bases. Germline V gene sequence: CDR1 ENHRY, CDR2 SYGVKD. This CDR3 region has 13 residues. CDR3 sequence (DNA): TGTGCCATCACCCCGGACCGCACAGATACGCAGTATTTT. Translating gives CAITPDRTDTQYF.

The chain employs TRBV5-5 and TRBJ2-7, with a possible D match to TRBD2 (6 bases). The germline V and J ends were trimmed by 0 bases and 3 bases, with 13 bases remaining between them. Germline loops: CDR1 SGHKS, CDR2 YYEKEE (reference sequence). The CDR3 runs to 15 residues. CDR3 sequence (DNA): TGTGCCAGCAGCTTGGAACTAGCTCTCCGCTACGAGCAGTACTTC. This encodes CASSLELALRYEQYF.

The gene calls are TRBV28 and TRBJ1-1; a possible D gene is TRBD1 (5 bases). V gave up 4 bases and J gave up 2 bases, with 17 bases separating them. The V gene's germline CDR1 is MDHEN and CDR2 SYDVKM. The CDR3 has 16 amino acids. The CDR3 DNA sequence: TGTGCCAGCAGTTGGGTCGGGGGATTGGAAAACACTGAAGCTTTCTTT. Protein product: CASSWVGGLENTEAFF. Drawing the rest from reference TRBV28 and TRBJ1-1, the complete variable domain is DVKVTQSSRYLVKRTGEKVFLECVQDMDHENMFWYRQDPGLGLRLIYFSYDVKMKEKGDIPEGYSVSREKKERFSLILESASTNQTSMYLCASSWVGGLENTEAFFGQGTRLTVV.

The CDR3 nucleotides read TGTGCCAGCAGCTTAAAAGGACGCGGGGAGCAGTTCTTC. Translated, it gives CASSLKGRGEQFF. The rearrangement uses TRBV7-9 and TRBJ2-1; D possibly corresponds to TRBD2 (5 bases). Germline V CDR1 and CDR2: SEHNR, FQNEAQ (reference sequence). Trimming removed 2 bases from V and 10 bases from J, with 12 bases in between. The CDR3 totals 13 residues.

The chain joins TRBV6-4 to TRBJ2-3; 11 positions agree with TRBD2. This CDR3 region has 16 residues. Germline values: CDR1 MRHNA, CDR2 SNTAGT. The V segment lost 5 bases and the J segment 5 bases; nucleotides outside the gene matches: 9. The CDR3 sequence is CASSLHRTSGGDTQYF. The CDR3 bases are TGTGCCAGCAGTCTTCATAGAACTAGCGGGGGAGATACGCAGTATTTT.

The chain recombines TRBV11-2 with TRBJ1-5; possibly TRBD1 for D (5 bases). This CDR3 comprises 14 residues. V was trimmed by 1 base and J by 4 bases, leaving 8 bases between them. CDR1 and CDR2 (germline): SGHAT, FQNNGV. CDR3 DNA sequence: TGTGCCAGCAGCTTAGGGGGGTATAATCAGCCCCAGCATTTT. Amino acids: CASSLGGYNQPQHF.

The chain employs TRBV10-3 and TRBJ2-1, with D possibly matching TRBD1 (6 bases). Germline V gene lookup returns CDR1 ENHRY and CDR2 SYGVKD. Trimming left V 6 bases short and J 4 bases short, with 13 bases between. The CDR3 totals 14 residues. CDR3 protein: CAIRERQEYNEQFF. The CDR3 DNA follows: TGTGCCATCAGGGAGAGACAGGAGTACAATGAGCAGTTCTTC.

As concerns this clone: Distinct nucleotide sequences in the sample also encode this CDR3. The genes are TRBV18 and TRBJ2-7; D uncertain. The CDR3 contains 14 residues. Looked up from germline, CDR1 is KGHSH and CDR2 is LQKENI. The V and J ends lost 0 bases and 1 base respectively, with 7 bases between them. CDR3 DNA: TGTGCCAGCTCACCACCGTCCAGGTCCTACGAGCAGTACTTC. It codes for CASSPPSRSYEQYF. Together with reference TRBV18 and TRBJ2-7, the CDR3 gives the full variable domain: NAGVMQNPRHLVRRRGQEARLRCSPMKGHSHVYWYRQLPEEGLKFMVYLQKENIIDESGMPKERFSAEFPKEGPSILRIQQVVRGDSAAYFCASSPPSRSYEQYFGPGTRLTVT.

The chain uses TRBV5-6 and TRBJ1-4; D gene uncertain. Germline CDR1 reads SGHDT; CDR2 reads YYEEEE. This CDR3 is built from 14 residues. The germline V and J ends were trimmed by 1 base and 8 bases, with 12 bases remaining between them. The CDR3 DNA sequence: TGTGCCAGCAGCTTGAAGCAGACGGGCGAAAAACTGTTTTTT. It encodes CASSLKQTGEKLFF.

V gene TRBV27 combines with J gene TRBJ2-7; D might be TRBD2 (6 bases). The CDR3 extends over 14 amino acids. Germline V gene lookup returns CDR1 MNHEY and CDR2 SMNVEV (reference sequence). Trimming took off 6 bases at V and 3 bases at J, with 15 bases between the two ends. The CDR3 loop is CASSRPGLDYEQYF. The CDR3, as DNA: TGTGCCAGCAGCCGCCCGGGACTTGACTACGAGCAGTACTTC.

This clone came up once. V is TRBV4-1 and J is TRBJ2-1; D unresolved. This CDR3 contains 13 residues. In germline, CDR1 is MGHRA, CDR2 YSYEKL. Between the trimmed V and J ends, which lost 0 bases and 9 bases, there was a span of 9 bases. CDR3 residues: CASSQDLVGEQFF. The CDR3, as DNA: TGCGCCAGCAGCCAAGATCTGGTCGGTGAGCAGTTCTTC.

CDR3 DNA: TGTGCCAGCAGCCGGACTAGCGGGGCGCACAATGAGCAGTTCTTC. Amino acid sequence: CASSRTSGAHNEQFF. The V gene is TRBV5-4, the J gene TRBJ2-1, with 12 bases identical to TRBD2. V lost 4 bases, J lost 5 bases, and 4 bases stayed unmatched. The germline gives CDR1 SGHNT, CDR2 YYREEE (reference sequence). The CDR3 contains 15 residues. The whole variable domain, remainder taken from reference TRBV5-4 and TRBJ2-1, is ETGVTQSPTHLIKTRGQQVTLRCSSQSGHNTVSWYQQALGQGPQFIFQYYREEENGRGNFPPRFSGLQFPNYSSELNVNALELDDSALYLCASSRTSGAHNEQFFGPGTRLTVL.

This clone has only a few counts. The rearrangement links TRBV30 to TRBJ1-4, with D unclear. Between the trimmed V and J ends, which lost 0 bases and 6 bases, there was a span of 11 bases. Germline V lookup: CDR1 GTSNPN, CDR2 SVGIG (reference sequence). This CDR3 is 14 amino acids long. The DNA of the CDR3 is TGTGCCTGGAGTGTCCGAGGGAATTATGAAAAACTGTTTTTT. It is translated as CAWSVRGNYEKLFF.

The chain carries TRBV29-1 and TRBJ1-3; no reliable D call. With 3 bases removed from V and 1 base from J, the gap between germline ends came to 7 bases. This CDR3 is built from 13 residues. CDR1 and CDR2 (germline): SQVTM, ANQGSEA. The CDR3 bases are TGCAGCGTTGACCTACAGTCTGGAAACACCATATATTTT. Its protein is CSVDLQSGNTIYF.

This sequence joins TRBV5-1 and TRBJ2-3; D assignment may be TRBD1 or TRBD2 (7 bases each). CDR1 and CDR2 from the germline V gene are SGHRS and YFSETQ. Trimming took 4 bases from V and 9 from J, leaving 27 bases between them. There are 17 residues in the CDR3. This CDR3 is CASSVGPGTAAGGTQYF. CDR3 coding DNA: TGCGCCAGCAGCGTGGGGCCCGGGACAGCCGCCGGGGGGACGCAGTATTTT.

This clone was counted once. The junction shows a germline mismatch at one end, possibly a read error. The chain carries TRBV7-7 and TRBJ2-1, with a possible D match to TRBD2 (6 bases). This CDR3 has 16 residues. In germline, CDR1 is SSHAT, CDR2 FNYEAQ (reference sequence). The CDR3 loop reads CASSRVGGSPYNEQFF. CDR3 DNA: TGTGCTAGCAGTAGGGTCGGGGGATCCCCCTACAATGAGCAGTTCTTC.

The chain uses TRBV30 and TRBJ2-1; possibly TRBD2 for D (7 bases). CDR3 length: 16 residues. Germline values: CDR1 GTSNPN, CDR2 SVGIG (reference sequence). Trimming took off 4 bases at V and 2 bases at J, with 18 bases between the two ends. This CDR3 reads CAWIQPGGPTYNEQFF. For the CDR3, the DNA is TGTGCCTGGATCCAACCGGGGGGCCCGACCTACAATGAGCAGTTCTTC.

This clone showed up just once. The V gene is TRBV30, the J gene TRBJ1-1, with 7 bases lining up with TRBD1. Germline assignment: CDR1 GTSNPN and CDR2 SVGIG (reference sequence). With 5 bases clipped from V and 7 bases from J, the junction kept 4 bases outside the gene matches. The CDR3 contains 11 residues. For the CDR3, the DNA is TGTGCCTGGGCGGGACAGCTTGAAGCTTTCTTT. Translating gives CAWAGQLEAFF.

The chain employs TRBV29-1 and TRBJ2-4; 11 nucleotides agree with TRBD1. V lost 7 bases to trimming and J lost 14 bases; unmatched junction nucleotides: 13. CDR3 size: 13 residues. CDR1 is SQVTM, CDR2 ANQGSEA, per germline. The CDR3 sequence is CSGLRDRGGVEYF. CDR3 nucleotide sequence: TGCAGCGGACTCCGGGACAGGGGGGGTGTGGAGTACTTC.

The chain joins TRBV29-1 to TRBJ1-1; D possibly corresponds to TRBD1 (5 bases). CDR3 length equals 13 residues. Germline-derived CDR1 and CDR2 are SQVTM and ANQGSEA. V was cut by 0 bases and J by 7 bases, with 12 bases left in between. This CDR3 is CSVEERAGNEAFF. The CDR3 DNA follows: TGCAGCGTTGAAGAGAGAGCAGGGAATGAAGCTTTCTTT.

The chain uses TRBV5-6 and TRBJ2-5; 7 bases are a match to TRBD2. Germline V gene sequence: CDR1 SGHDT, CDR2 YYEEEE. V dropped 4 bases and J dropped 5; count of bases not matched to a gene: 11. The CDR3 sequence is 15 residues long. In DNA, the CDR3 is TGTGCCAGCAGCGGCCTTACTAGCGATCAGGAGACCCAGTACTTC. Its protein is CASSGLTSDQETQYF.